This TCR beta chain was identified in a study of PD-L1 blockade in urothelial cancer. Study as a whole: In the patient group, most of the roughly 30 were males with bladder-origin urothelial cancer. Analyzed time points were 3 weeks (second dose) and 6 weeks after therapy began. A median of about 130,000 T cells was found in the blood samples.

The data were produced by immunoSEQ multiplex PCR, yet TCRdb's version contains in-frame clones alone and is incomplete. Of approximately 100,000 clones in the sample, approximately 86% were seen once. The CDR3 spans 13 residues. Unmatched junction bases numbered 1, after V lost 3 bases and J lost 5 bases. Germline lookup yields CDR1 GTSNPN and CDR2 SVGIG (reference sequence). This clonotype originated in a man aged 50 or older with urothelial cancer. V usage is TRBV30 and J usage is TRBJ2-1; 10 bases map to TRBD2. The material sequenced was PBMCs, taken around atezolizumab (anti-PD-L1) treatment. The CDR3 DNA reads TGTGCCTGGAGACTAGCGGGAAACAATGAGCAGTTCTTC. Amino acids: CAWRLAGNNEQFF.